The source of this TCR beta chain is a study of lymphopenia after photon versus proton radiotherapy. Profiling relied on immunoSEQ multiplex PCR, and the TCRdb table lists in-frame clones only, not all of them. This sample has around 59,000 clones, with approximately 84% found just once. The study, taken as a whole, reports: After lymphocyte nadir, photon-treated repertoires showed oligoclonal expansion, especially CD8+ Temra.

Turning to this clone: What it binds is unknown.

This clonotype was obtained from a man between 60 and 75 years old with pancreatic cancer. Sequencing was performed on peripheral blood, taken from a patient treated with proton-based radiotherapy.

The CDR3 coding sequence is TGCGCCAGCAGCTTGAGGACAGGGTCCGGGGAGCTGTTTTTT. Its translation: CASSLRTGSGELFF. This rearrangement joins TRBV5-1 to TRBJ2-2, with 8 positions matching TRBD1. V was clipped by 1 base and J by 6 bases; unmatched bases: 2. The CDR3 spans 14 residues. CDR1 SGHRS and CDR2 YFSETQ come from the germline V gene.